The present entry profiles one T cell receptor (beta chain) with its context. Its target is unknown. A junction end diverges from the germline sequence, so it may reflect a read error. It was with a sample-barcoded 5' primer and a J-beta primer mix that a second PCR of about 6 to 12 cycles was run. TCRdb re-derived calls from the 5' RACE reads in MiXCR, one entry per CDR3 protein. The sample consists of about a million distinct CDR3 sequences, around two fifths of them appearing once. This specimen belongs to a study of blood T cells in healthy people across ages. Across the whole study: About one barcoded beta molecule per two T cells was the capture yield of template switching.

Findings of the study overall: Not knowing donor CMV status may have confounded expanded clonotype changes.

The germline V gene encodes CDR1 MNHEY and CDR2 SMNVEV (reference sequence). This CDR3 spans 13 amino acids. The TCR was taken from a man aged 18 to 29 in good health. The chain uses TRBV27 and TRBJ1-5; D remains ambiguous. The material sequenced was blood. This CDR3 is CTSSVGPHQPQHF. The CDR3 DNA reads TGTACCAGCAGTGTAGGACCCCATCAGCCCCAGCATTTT.